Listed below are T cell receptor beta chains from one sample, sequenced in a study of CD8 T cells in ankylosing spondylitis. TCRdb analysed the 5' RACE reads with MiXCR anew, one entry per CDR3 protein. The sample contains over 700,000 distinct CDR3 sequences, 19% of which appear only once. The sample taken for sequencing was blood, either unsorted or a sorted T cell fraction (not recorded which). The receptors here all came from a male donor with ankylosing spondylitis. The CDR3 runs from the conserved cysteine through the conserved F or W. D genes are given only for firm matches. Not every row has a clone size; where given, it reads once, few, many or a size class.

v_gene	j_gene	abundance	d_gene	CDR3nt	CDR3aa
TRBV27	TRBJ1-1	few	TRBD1	TGTGCCAGCAGACTCAGGGGGATTAACACTGAAGCTTTCTTT	CASRLRGINTEAFF
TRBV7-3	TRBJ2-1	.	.	TGTGCCAGCAGCTTTATAGGGGACCCGCTTCAGATCTTC	CASSFIGDPLQIF
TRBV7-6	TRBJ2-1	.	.	TGTGCCAGCAGCCCGGAGGGCCGCAATGAGCAGTTCTTC	CASSPEGRNEQFF
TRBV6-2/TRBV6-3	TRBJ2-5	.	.	TGTGCCAGCAGTGGGGGGTCGTGGGAGACCCAGTACTTC	CASSGGSWETQYF
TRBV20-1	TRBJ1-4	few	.	TGCAGTGCTAGAAGCGGCCAGGGGATTTATGAAAAACTGTTTTTT	CSARSGQGIYEKLFF
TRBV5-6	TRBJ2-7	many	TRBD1	TGTGCCAGCAGCTTAATGGGACAGGGCAACGAGCAGTACTTC	CASSLMGQGNEQYF
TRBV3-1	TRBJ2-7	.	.	TGTGCCAGCAGCCAAGTCAGTAGGGAGCAGTACTTC	CASSQVSREQYF
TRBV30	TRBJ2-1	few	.	TGTGCCTGGAGTGAGACAAAATTGGGCAATGAGCAGTTCTTC	CAWSETKLGNEQFF
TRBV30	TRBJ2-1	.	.	TGTGCCTGGACCTCCTGGGCCCTTAGAAGCGGTTACAATGAGCAGTTCTTC	CAWTSWALRSGYNEQFF
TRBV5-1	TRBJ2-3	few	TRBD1	TGCGCCAGCAGATTAGGGCCAGGGGGAGATACGCAGTATTTT	CASRLGPGGDTQYF
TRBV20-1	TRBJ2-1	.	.	TGCAGTGCCCCGTGGGAGAGCTCCTACAATGAGCAGTTCTTC	CSAPWESSYNEQFF
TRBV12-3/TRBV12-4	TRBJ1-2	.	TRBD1	TGTGCCAGCAGGCCGACAGGGCTTAGTAACTATGGCTACACCTTC	CASRPTGLSNYGYTF
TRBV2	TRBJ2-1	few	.	TGTGCCAGCGCCGGGCCCTACAATGAGCAGTTCTTC	CASAGPYNEQFF
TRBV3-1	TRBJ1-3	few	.	TGTGCCAGCAGCCCGCGGGAGGGTATTTCTGGAAACACCATATATTTT	CASSPREGISGNTIYF
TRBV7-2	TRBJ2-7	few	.	TGTGCCAGCAGCTTCGTGAGGGACTACGAGCAGTACTTC	CASSFVRDYEQYF
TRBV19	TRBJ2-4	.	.	TGTGCCAGTAGTATTACCTCGGTTGAAAACATTCAGTACTTC	CASSITSVENIQYF
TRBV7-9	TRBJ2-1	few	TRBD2	TGTGCCAGCAGCTCCCGCGAATTGCGGGAGGGCTACAATGAGCAGTTCTTC	CASSSRELREGYNEQFF
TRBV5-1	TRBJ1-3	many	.	TGCGCCAGCAGTCGGGGGACCTCTGGAAACACCATATATTTT	CASSRGTSGNTIYF
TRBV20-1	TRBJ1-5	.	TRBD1	TGCAGTGTCGCCGGGACAGGGAGTCAGCCCCAGCATTTT	CSVAGTGSQPQHF
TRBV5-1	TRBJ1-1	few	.	TGCGCCAGCAACTCAGGGTTTGAAGCTTTCTTT	CASNSGFEAFF
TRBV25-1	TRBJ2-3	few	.	TGTGCCAGCAGTAGGCAGGGAGTGGTTCAGGATACGCAGTATTTT	CASSRQGVVQDTQYF
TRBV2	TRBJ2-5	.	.	TGTGCCAGCAGTGGGAGTATACAAGAGACCCAGTACTTC	CASSGSIQETQYF
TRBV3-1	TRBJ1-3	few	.	TGTGCCAGCAGCCAGGGGTGGTCTCCTGGAAACACCATATATTTT	CASSQGWSPGNTIYF
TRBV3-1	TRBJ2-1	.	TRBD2	TGTGCCAGCAGCCAAGAGCTTGGGGGGGGCAATGAGCAGTTCTTC	CASSQELGGGNEQFF
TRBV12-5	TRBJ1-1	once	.	TGTGCTAGTGGGGTCCTAACTGAAGCTTTCTTT	CASGVLTEAFF
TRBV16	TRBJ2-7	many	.	TGTGCCAGCAGCCAATATTCCTACGAGCAGTACTTC	CASSQYSYEQYF
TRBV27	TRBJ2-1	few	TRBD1	TGTGCCAGCAGAAACAGGGGTTCCTACAATGAGCAGTTCTTC	CASRNRGSYNEQFF
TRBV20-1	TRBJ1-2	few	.	TGCAGTGCTAGAGATCGGGGGCTCGGCTATGGCTACACCTTC	CSARDRGLGYGYTF
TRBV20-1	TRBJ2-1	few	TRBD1	TGCAGTGCTAGAGCCGGCCAGGGGGCTATTACAAAGCAGTTCTTC	CSARAGQGAITKQFF
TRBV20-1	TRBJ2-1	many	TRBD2	TGCAGTGCTAGAGAGCGGACTAGCGGGTACAATGAGCAGTTCTTC	CSARERTSGYNEQFF
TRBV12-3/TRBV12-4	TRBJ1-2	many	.	TGTGCCAGCAGTTTTGGGGATGGCTACACCTTC	CASSFGDGYTF
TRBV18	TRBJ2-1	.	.	TGTGCCAGCTCACCCGGGACTGCAGGGGAGAATGAGCAGTTCTTC	CASSPGTAGENEQFF
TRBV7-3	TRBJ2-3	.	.	TGTGCCAGCAGCCAAACAGGGCAGGGCACAGATACGCAGTATTTT	CASSQTGQGTDTQYF
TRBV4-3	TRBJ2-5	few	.	TGCGCCAGCAGCCACGCCCCCCGGGGGAAGGAGACCCAGTACTTC	CASSHAPRGKETQYF
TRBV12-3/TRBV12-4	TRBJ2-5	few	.	TGTGCCAGCAGCTTAGGGCCCCTCCAAGAGACCCAGTACTTC	CASSLGPLQETQYF
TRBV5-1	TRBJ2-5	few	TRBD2	TGCGCCAGCAGCCCCGGAGGACTAGAAGAGACCCAGTACTTC	CASSPGGLEETQYF
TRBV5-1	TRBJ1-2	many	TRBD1	TGCGCCAGCAGAAGGGAACAGGGGGCGTATGGTGGCTACACCTTC	CASRREQGAYGGYTF